The entry that follows covers one T cell receptor beta chain sequence. Source study methods: Reference gene primers were amplified, and this amplification served to estimate nucleated cell counts. TCRdb's table, derived via immunoSEQ multiplex PCR, lists solely in-frame clones and lacks some. The V and J calls and clone size come from that table; D and trimming were worked out from the DNA. The sample lists tens of thousands of clones; around 87% were seen once. This CDR3 contains 17 residues. The V gene end was trimmed by 1 base and the J gene end by 3 bases; junction bases not matched to a gene: 9. Germline CDR1 KGHSH, CDR2 LQKENI. This specimen belongs to a study of blood T cell repertoires in COVID-19. On the study more broadly: Samples of COVID-19 (acute and convalescent) were obtained from the United States, Italy and Spain. T cells, B-cell-depleted T cells, or PBMCs provided the cDNA or gDNA that served as material.

The sequence derives from a human donor with acute or convalescent COVID-19. The donor label of this sample is uncertain. The specimen sequenced was peripheral blood. The chain joins TRBV18 to TRBJ2-3; TRBD1 aligns across 8 bases. CDR3 DNA: TGTGCCAGCTCACCACAAGGACAGGGCATATTAACAGATACGCAGTATTTT. Its translation is CASSPQGQGILTDTQYF.